This record looks at one T cell receptor beta chain sequence and its context. The target antigen is unknown. Use of 60 Vbeta and 13 Jbeta primers characterized the PCR. Data came from immunoSEQ multiplex PCR; TCRdb stores just in-frame clones and leaves some out. The data show about 130,000 clones, with about 70% seen just once and about 2.4% held by the top ten. The data originate from a study of cytomegalovirus exposure and HLA in healthy donors. In the study overall: Earlier, almost 120 million unique TCR beta sequences were recovered from approximately 180 million T cells by an analysis. Study observations and caveats: HLA alleles showed associations with some 15,000 TCR beta sequences in a later analysis, at a 0.05 false discovery rate.

Trimming at V came to 2 bases and at J to 5 bases, leaving 8 bases not matched to a gene. CDR3 length: 16 residues. CDR1 and CDR2 from the germline V gene are SGHRS and YFSETQ. This TCR derives from a woman in her sixties in good health and CMV-seropositive. The chain links TRBV5-1 to TRBJ2-5, with 11 nucleotides matching TRBD2. Sequencing was carried out using PBMCs. In DNA, the CDR3 is TGCGCCAGCAGCTTTAGCGGGGGGGCCACGTCGGAGACCCAGTACTTC. Protein: CASSFSGGATSETQYF.